What follows are 27 T cell receptor beta chains derived from one specimen sequenced in a study of shared T cell receptors in the human thymus. Repertoires were generated with immunoSEQ multiplex PCR, while TCRdb's copy carries only in-frame clones and drops some. This sample has over 60,000 clones, with 90% to 95% found just once. Material for sequencing was thymocytes. The source of these receptors is a human donor.

The chain employs TRBV5-6 and TRBJ1-5, with D perhaps matching TRBD1 (6 bases). Germline-derived CDR1 and CDR2 are SGHDT and YYEEEE. The CDR3 length is 14 residues. V was shortened by 3 bases and J by 6 bases, with 13 bases between the two germline ends. CDR3 in DNA: TGTGCCAGCAGCTCGGTACAGGGAGGTCAGCCCCAGCATTTT. Translation: CASSSVQGGQPQHF.

The CDR3 sequence: CATSREIGTNTEAFF. The CDR3 nucleotides read TGTGCCACCAGCAGAGAGATAGGGACGAACACTGAAGCTTTCTTT. The chain has TRBV15 and TRBJ1-1, with D possibly being TRBD1 (5 bases). Trimming removed 0 bases at V and 1 base at J, with 9 bases between. The CDR3 consists of 15 residues. Looked up from germline, CDR1 is LNHNV and CDR2 is YYDKDF (reference sequence).

The chain employs TRBV19 and TRBJ1-1, with a tentative D call TRBD1 (5 bases). Between the trimmed V and J ends, which lost 5 bases and 1 base, there was a span of 23 bases. Per the germline V gene, CDR1 is LNHDA and CDR2 is SQIVND (reference sequence). This CDR3 is 18 amino acids long. The CDR3 DNA sequence: TGTGCCAGTAGTCCGCAGGGCCGACAACCATTCGGGAACACTGAAGCTTTCTTT. Translated, it gives CASSPQGRQPFGNTEAFF.

The chain joins TRBV5-1 to TRBJ2-7, with TRBD2 as a possible D gene (6 bases). V gave up 6 bases and J gave up 1 base, with 14 bases separating them. From germline, CDR1 is SGHRS and CDR2 YFSETQ. The CDR3 extends over 14 amino acids. CDR3 sequence reads: CASTREYRSYEQYF. The DNA for the CDR3 is TGCGCCAGCACCCGGGAGTATCGATCCTACGAGCAGTACTTC.

The V call is TRBV7-2, the J call TRBJ1-2, with unresolved D. The CDR3 length is 15 residues. The germline V gene has CDR1 SGHTA and CDR2 FQGNSA. The ends were cut back, 1 base at V and 0 bases at J, with 9 bases in the middle. The CDR3 DNA reads as TGTGCCAGCAGCTTAGTGGTCAGAACTAACTATGGCTACACCTTC. Translation: CASSLVVRTNYGYTF.

This clone was found a few times. The J gene is TRBJ2-5, the V gene TRBV27; D tentatively reads TRBD1 or TRBD2 (6 bases each). The germline V and J ends were trimmed by 4 bases and 5 bases, with 20 bases remaining between them. The germline gives CDR1 MNHEY, CDR2 SMNVEV (reference sequence). This CDR3 contains 16 residues. The CDR3 coding sequence is TGTGCCAGCAGTTCTTCTGCGCGGGACACCCGGGAGACCCAGTACTTC. It is translated as CASSSSARDTRETQYF.

The rearrangement links TRBV7-9 to TRBJ2-7; D unresolved. The CDR3 length is 15 residues. Trimming pared 6 bases from V and 0 bases from J, leaving 15 bases between. Per the germline V gene, CDR1 is SEHNR and CDR2 is FQNEAQ (reference sequence). The CDR3 sequence: CASSSTFKGSYEQYF. CDR3 coding DNA: TGTGCCAGCAGTTCGACTTTCAAGGGCTCCTACGAGCAGTACTTC.

The V gene is TRBV6-1, the J gene TRBJ2-7; D is tentatively TRBD1 or TRBD2 (5 bases each). The CDR3 has 18 amino acids. The V and J ends lost 2 bases and 5 bases respectively, with 25 bases between them. Looked up from germline, CDR1 is MNHNS and CDR2 is SASEGT. The CDR3, as DNA: TGTGCCAGCAGTGAACCACTTTTCGGGGCCATACTAGGCCACGAGCAGTACTTC. As protein: CASSEPLFGAILGHEQYF.

The rearrangement uses TRBV6-1 and TRBJ1-2, with 10 bases identical to TRBD1. Losses at the gene ends were 5 bases for V and 7 bases for J; bases not matched to a gene: 4. This CDR3 region has 13 residues. Germline-derived CDR1 and CDR2 are MNHNS and SASEGT. The CDR3 coding sequence is TGTGCCAGCAGTCGACAGGGGGCGGTTGGCTACACCTTC. It encodes CASSRQGAVGYTF.

The J gene is TRBJ2-6, the V gene TRBV18; D gene uncertain. Germline loops: CDR1 KGHSH, CDR2 LQKENI. This CDR3 is built from 18 residues. V gave up 1 base and J gave up 2 bases, with 15 bases separating them. CDR3 protein: CASSPRRPGDPGANVLTF. The CDR3 DNA sequence: TGTGCCAGCTCACCACGCAGGCCCGGAGACCCTGGGGCCAACGTCCTGACTTTC. Full variable domain (remainder filled in from reference TRBV18 and TRBJ2-6): NAGVMQNPRHLVRRRGQEARLRCSPMKGHSHVYWYRQLPEEGLKFMVYLQKENIIDESGMPKERFSAEFPKEGPSILRIQQVVRGDSAAYFCASSPRRPGDPGANVLTFGAGSRLTVL.

The chain carries TRBV7-9 and TRBJ1-3; D ambiguous. Trimming took 0 bases from V and 4 from J, leaving 13 bases between them. The CDR3 length is 16 residues. Germline CDR1 reads SEHNR; CDR2 reads FQNEAQ (reference sequence). CDR3 residues: CASSLALAVPGNTIYF. In nucleotides, the CDR3 is TGTGCCAGCAGCTTAGCGCTGGCAGTCCCGGGAAACACCATATATTTT.

V is TRBV10-3 and J is TRBJ2-3, with TRBD2 identical over 13 bases. CDR1 ENHRY and CDR2 SYGVKD come from the germline V gene. V gave up 10 bases and J gave up 0 bases; unmatched junction bases: 16. The CDR3 totals 19 residues. The CDR3 protein is CATHQLLAGGTSSTDTQYF. The DNA of the CDR3 is TGTGCCACCCATCAGCTACTAGCGGGGGGGACCTCTAGCACAGATACGCAGTATTTT.

The chain employs TRBV18 and TRBJ2-7, with D uncertain. The CDR3 has 14 residues. Germline CDR1 KGHSH, CDR2 LQKENI. The V end was cut by 0 bases, the J end by 3 bases, with 9 bases between. CDR3 nucleotide sequence: TGTGCCAGCTCACCACCGCGAGTGCGCTACGAGCAGTACTTC. Translated, it gives CASSPPRVRYEQYF.

The V and J genes are TRBV6-5 and TRBJ1-4; D is unresolved. This CDR3 comprises 14 residues. Germline V gives CDR1 MNHEY, CDR2 SVGAGI. Trimming took off 1 base at V and 2 bases at J, with 5 bases between the two ends. The CDR3 nucleotides read TGTGCCAGCAGTTACTTAGGGACTAATGAAAAACTGTTTTTT. Its translation is CASSYLGTNEKLFF.

This chain links TRBV28 with TRBJ2-7, with 8 bases matching TRBD2. Trimming cost V 5 bases and J 4 bases; bases outside gene matches: 4. Germline CDR1 reads MDHEN; CDR2 reads SYDVKM. The CDR3 length is 13 residues. The DNA for the CDR3 is TGTGCCAGCAGTACGGGGGGGCCTTACGAGCAGTACTTC. Translated: CASSTGGPYEQYF.

In nucleotides, the CDR3 is TGTGCCAGCAGCCGCACGTCATCGGCGGACAGAGACATCATGAACACTGAAGCTTTCTTT. Encoded protein: CASSRTSSADRDIMNTEAFF. This chain uses TRBV7-6 with TRBJ1-1, with D possibly matching TRBD1 (6 bases). The CDR3 sequence is 20 residues long. The germline V and J ends were trimmed by 5 bases and 0 bases, with 28 bases remaining between them. Looked up from germline, CDR1 is SGHVS and CDR2 is FNYEAQ.

The rearrangement uses TRBV6-1 and TRBJ2-5, with D unresolved. CDR3 length: 14 amino acids. Trimming took off 2 bases at V and 2 bases at J, with 9 bases between the two ends. The germline V gene encodes CDR1 MNHNS and CDR2 SASEGT. The CDR3 sequence is CASSERQVQETQYF. The CDR3, as DNA: TGTGCCAGCAGTGAACGCCAGGTACAAGAGACCCAGTACTTC.

The rearrangement uses TRBV7-2 and TRBJ1-1; possibly TRBD1 for D (5 bases). Between the trimmed V and J ends, which lost 2 bases and 5 bases, there was a span of 18 bases. Germline loops: CDR1 SGHTA, CDR2 FQGNSA. This CDR3 spans 16 amino acids. CDR3 DNA sequence: TGTGCCAGCAGCTTACCGGGAGGCAGGGTAGGAACTGAAGCTTTCTTT. The encoded protein is CASSLPGGRVGTEAFF.

The DNA of the CDR3 is TGTGCCAGCAGCCAACCCCGGACAGGGCACCCAAACTATGGCTACACCTTC. Encoded protein: CASSQPRTGHPNYGYTF. The J gene is TRBJ1-2, the V gene TRBV28, with 8 bases aligning to TRBD1. The junction had 14 bases not matched to a gene; V was cut back by 6 bases and J by 2 bases. The CDR3 runs 17 residues. Germline CDR1 MDHEN, CDR2 SYDVKM.

The rearrangement uses TRBV7-8 and TRBJ2-2; D is ambiguous. The CDR3 is made up of 12 amino acids. V shed 1 base and J shed 6 bases, with 3 bases lying between them. Germline values: CDR1 SGHVS, CDR2 FQNEAQ. The CDR3 bases are TGTGCCAGCAGCTTAGTATCCGGGGAGCTGTTTTTT. This encodes CASSLVSGELFF. The whole variable domain, filled in from reference TRBV7-8 and TRBJ2-2, reads GAGVSQSPRYKVAKRGQDVALRCDPISGHVSLFWYQQALGQGPEFLTYFQNEAQLDKSGLPSDRFFAERPEGSVSTLKIQRTQQEDSAVYLCASSLVSGELFFGEGSRLTVL.

V is TRBV5-8 and J is TRBJ1-1; D gene uncertain. V lost 0 bases and J lost 2, with 8 bases in between. Germline V gene data show CDR1 as SGHTS and CDR2 as YDEGEE. The CDR3 is 14 residues long. The CDR3 bases are TGTGCCAGCAGCTTGGAGCGGAGAAACACTGAAGCTTTCTTT. It codes for CASSLERRNTEAFF.

The chain is built from TRBV27 and TRBJ1-2; D not certain. Germline V lookup: CDR1 MNHEY, CDR2 SMNVEV (reference sequence). CDR3 length equals 14 residues. V dropped 5 bases and J dropped 0 bases, with 10 bases sitting between them. CDR3 sequence (DNA): TGTGCCAGCAGTCCGGGGTTAGCTAACTATGGCTACACCTTC. The encoded protein is CASSPGLANYGYTF.

The J gene is TRBJ1-2, the V gene TRBV4-3, with D unresolved. Trimming removed 3 bases at V and 14 bases at J, with 19 bases between. The germline V gene has CDR1 LGHNA and CDR2 YSLEER. This CDR3 is built from 13 residues. The CDR3 is CASSHQDAAIRTF. The CDR3 nucleotides read TGCGCCAGCAGCCACCAGGACGCAGCCATAAGGACCTTC.

This clone was seen just once. An end of the junction differs from the germline gene, which may be a read error. The chain uses TRBV5-8 and TRBJ2-7, with 9 nucleotides matching TRBD1. This CDR3 is built from 12 residues. Germline CDR1 SGHTS, CDR2 YDEGEE. Written as DNA, the CDR3 is TGTGCCAGCAGCCTAAGGGACAGGGAGCCGTACTTC. Protein: CASSLRDREPYF.

V and J are TRBV9 and TRBJ2-5; D tentatively fits TRBD1 or TRBD2 (5 bases each). The length of the CDR3 is 15 residues. CDR1 and CDR2 (germline): SGDLS, YYNGEE. V lost 3 bases and J lost 2, with 14 bases in between. The CDR3 DNA sequence: TGTGCCAGCAGCGGGGACCGGGCCATACAAGAGACCCAGTACTTC. Residues: CASSGDRAIQETQYF.

This clone has a single count. The CDR3 protein is CASSLRKGGRDTQYF. In nucleotides, the CDR3 is TGTGCCAGCAGCTTAAGGAAGGGGGGGAGAGATACGCAGTATTTT. The chain joins TRBV13 to TRBJ2-3; weak D call: TRBD2 (7 bases). This CDR3 is built from 15 residues. Germline CDR1 is PRHDT and CDR2 is FYEKMQ (reference sequence). V was trimmed by 2 bases and J by 5 bases, leaving 14 bases between them.

J is TRBJ2-5 and V is TRBV4-3; 12 bases agree with TRBD2. The ends lost 4 bases at V and 5 bases at J; junction bases unmatched: 23. This CDR3 is built from 21 residues. CDR1 and CDR2 (germline): LGHNA, YSLEER. CDR3 sequence reads: CASSPQRGLAGGLVSLETQYF. The CDR3, as DNA: TGCGCCAGCAGCCCCCAACGGGGGCTAGCGGGGGGGCTCGTCTCTTTGGAGACCCAGTACTTC.